The clone carrying this TCR beta chain was picked up a small number of times. The antigen is undetermined. TCRdb's table, derived via immunoSEQ multiplex PCR, lists solely in-frame clones and lacks some. The sample gives approximately 3,100 clones, around 21% of which show up once; roughly 10% is in the top ten. CDR1 and CDR2 (germline): SGDLS, YYNGEE. Deletions cut 3 bases from V and 5 bases from J, with 11 bases between. CDR3 length: 13 residues. The sample comes from a study of T cells in localized non-small cell lung cancer. Study-wide points: Greater T cell density in blood accompanied longer overall survival. Sequencing covered just one tumor region, so heterogeneity cannot be ruled out. Appearances in adjacent lung were noted for a median approximately 61 of the top 100 tumor clones.

This TCR was recovered from a woman aged 40-70 years with stage III squamous cell lung carcinoma. Sample: lung tumor tissue, taken before any cancer treatment. This chain joins TRBV9 and TRBJ2-5; D might be TRBD1 (5 bases). CDR3 sequence (DNA): TGTGCCAGCAGCGCGACCCCAGGGGAGACCCAGTACTTC. It yields the protein CASSATPGETQYF. The complete variable domain, with remaining parts taken from reference TRBV9 and TRBJ2-5, reads DSGVTQTPKHLITATGQRVTLRCSPRSGDLSVYWYQQSLDQGLQFLIQYYNGEERAKGNILERFSAQQFPDLHSELNLSSLELGDSALYFCASSATPGETQYFGPGTRLLVL.